What follows are 4 T cell receptor beta chains derived from one specimen sequenced in a study of cytomegalovirus exposure and HLA in healthy donors. PCR primers comprised 60 Vbeta and 13 Jbeta primers. TCRdb's table, derived via immunoSEQ multiplex PCR, lists solely in-frame clones and lacks some. The sample records some 57,000 clones, about 81% being singletons. Specimen: PBMCs. The receptors were gathered from a woman aged 30 to 39 in good health and CMV-seronegative.

The V call is TRBV19, the J call TRBJ2-1, with D unclear. The ends were cut back, 4 bases at V and 3 bases at J, with 13 bases in the middle. Germline CDR1 is LNHDA and CDR2 is SQIVND (reference sequence). The CDR3 is made up of 15 amino acids. This CDR3 reads CASSSVLTGYNEQFF. The CDR3 DNA reads as TGTGCCAGTAGTAGCGTACTAACGGGCTACAATGAGCAGTTCTTC.

V is TRBV7-2 and J is TRBJ2-1; 9 bases agree with TRBD2. CDR1 and CDR2 from the germline V gene are SGHTA and FQGNSA. CDR3 length: 14 amino acids. V trimming: 0 bases; J trimming: 10 bases; junction bases outside the gene matches: 4. The CDR3 DNA sequence: TGTGCCAGCAGCTTAGCGGCGGGAGGGGGGGAGCAGTTCTTC. It encodes CASSLAAGGGEQFF.

This chain uses TRBV4-1 with TRBJ1-1, with D uncertain. CDR1 and CDR2 from the germline V gene are MGHRA and YSYEKL. Trimming removed 1 base at V and 1 base at J, with 16 bases between. CDR3 size: 17 residues. The CDR3 sequence is CASSQVCDSFGNTEAFF. The CDR3 coding sequence is TGCGCCAGCAGCCAAGTGTGTGACTCTTTTGGGAACACTGAAGCTTTCTTT.

This clone was counted once. Other DNA sequences in the sample encode the same CDR3. The chain has TRBV6-1 and TRBJ2-5; TRBD2 matches 7 bases. The CDR3 has 15 amino acids. Unmatched junction bases numbered 10, after V lost 2 bases and J lost 7 bases. Germline V gene data show CDR1 as MNHNS and CDR2 as SASEGT. CDR3 amino acids: CASSESAPPGGTQYF. The CDR3 bases are TGTGCCAGCAGTGAAAGCGCTCCGCCGGGGGGGACCCAGTACTTC.